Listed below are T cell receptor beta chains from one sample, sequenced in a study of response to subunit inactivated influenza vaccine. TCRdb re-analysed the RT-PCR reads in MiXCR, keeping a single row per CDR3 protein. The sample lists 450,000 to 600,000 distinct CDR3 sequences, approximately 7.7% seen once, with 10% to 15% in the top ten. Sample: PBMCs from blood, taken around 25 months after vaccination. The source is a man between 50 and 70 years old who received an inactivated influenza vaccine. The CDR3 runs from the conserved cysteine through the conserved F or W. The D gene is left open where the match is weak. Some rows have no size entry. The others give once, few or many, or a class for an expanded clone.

TGCCCCAGCAGCTCGTCGACCGAAAACTATGGCTACACCTTC	CPSSSSTENYGYTF	.	TRBV5-1	14	TRBJ1-2	once
TGTGCCAGCAGTGAACAGGGGGCCTCCTATAATTCACCCCTCCACTTT	CASSEQGASYNSPLHF	TRBD1	TRBV12-3/TRBV12-4	16	TRBJ1-6	.
TGCAGTGCTGAACCGGGACTAGAGTCCTACGAGCAGTACTTC	CSAEPGLESYEQYF	TRBD2	TRBV20-1	14	TRBJ2-7	.
TGTGCCAGCAGCTCCGACAGTTACCCCCCCTCCTACGAGCAGTACTTC	CASSSDSYPPSYEQYF	.	TRBV7-6	16	TRBJ2-7	few
TGTGCCAGCAGTTTAGCGGGTGTTGGGGCATCACCCCTCCACTTT	CASSLAGVGASPLHF	.	TRBV12-3/TRBV12-4	15	TRBJ1-6	few
TGTGCCAGCAGTGCACACCGATCACTAGCTGGGCTAGCCAAAAACATTCAGTACTTC	CASSAHRSLAGLAKNIQYF	.	TRBV2	19	TRBJ2-4	.
TGCGCCTCAAAAGCCCTGGCCCCACGAGCGGGACTGGCGGATACGCAGTATTTT	CASKALAPRAGLADTQYF	TRBD2	TRBV10-2	18	TRBJ2-3	few
TGTGCCAGCAGCCCTACAGGGGAGTACGAGCAGTACTTC	CASSPTGEYEQYF	TRBD1	TRBV12-3/TRBV12-4	13	TRBJ2-7	.
TGTGCCAGCAGTCGAGGGACTAGCGGGCACATTCAGTACTTC	CASSRGTSGHIQYF	TRBD2	TRBV27	14	TRBJ2-4	few
TGTGCCAGCAGTGACAGGGATAATTCACCCCTCCACTTT	CASSDRDNSPLHF	.	TRBV6-1	13	TRBJ1-6	many
TGTGCCAGCACCTCCCGGGGGGCTGGGGGGAATGAGCAGTTCTTC	CASTSRGAGGNEQFF	.	TRBV2	15	TRBJ2-1	many